These 19 T cell receptor beta chains originate from one sample sequenced in a study of human T cells and chemical hapten exposure. The time point is: patch test 2, 6 weeks after DPC sensitization. As for treatment: therapeutic diphenylcyclopropenone sensitization with weekly scalp DPC. MiXCR, run by TCRdb on the RACE reads, gives a single entry per CDR3 protein. This table has just over 350,000 distinct CDR3 sequences, over 6% appearing once. This sample comprised whole blood, obtained in connection with sensitization to the hapten diphenylcyclopropenone (DPC). All receptors come from a woman between 18 and 29 years old with alopecia areata. Some clones in this sample may be carry-over from other donors' samples.

This clonotype was seen repeatedly, ten times or more. V and J are TRBV29-1 and TRBJ1-1; D remains unclear. Trimming pared 4 bases from V and 0 bases from J, leaving 9 bases between. This CDR3 is built from 13 residues. Germline assignment: CDR1 SQVTM and CDR2 ANQGSEA. CDR3 DNA: TGCAGCGTTGTCTTCTATTTGAACACTGAAGCTTTCTTT. Its protein product is CSVVFYLNTEAFF.

The V gene is TRBV5-1, the J gene TRBJ2-5; unclear D gene. The CDR3 contains 14 residues. Per germline, CDR1 SGHRS and CDR2 YFSETQ. The V gene lost 2 bases and the J gene lost 2 bases, with 10 bases spanning the gap. CDR3 sequence (DNA): TGCGCCAGCAGCTTTAGCAGCGTTCAAGAGACCCAGTACTTC. This translates into CASSFSSVQETQYF.

This clonotype was seen more than once but under ten times. V and J are TRBV6-5 and TRBJ1-6, with D perhaps matching TRBD1 (5 bases). The CDR3 contains 16 residues. V gave up 7 bases and J gave up 8 bases, with 21 bases separating them. CDR1 is MNHEY and CDR2 is SVGAGI in the germline V gene. The CDR3 here is CASKALPGFSDSPLHF. The CDR3 region has the DNA TGTGCCAGCAAGGCGCTCCCAGGGTTCTCGGATTCACCCCTCCACTTT.

This clonotype was picked up a small number of times. One end of the junction fails to match germline, which may point to a read error. This chain links TRBV6-2 or TRBV6-3 with TRBJ2-2, with D possibly matching TRBD1 (6 bases). Germline V CDR1 and CDR2: MNHEY, SVGEGT. This CDR3 region has 14 residues. DNA of the CDR3: TGTGCCAGCAGTTACTCTAGACCTGGGGGCCAGCTGTCTTTT. Protein product: CASSYSRPGGQLSF.

There are a few counts of this clonotype. J is TRBJ1-5 and V is TRBV4-3, with a possible D match to TRBD1 (5 bases). From germline, CDR1 is LGHNA and CDR2 YSLEER. The CDR3 is made up of 15 amino acids. V was shortened by 0 bases and J by 5 bases, with 11 bases between the two germline ends. The CDR3 protein is CASSQESTEYQPQHF. In nucleotides, the CDR3 is TGCGCCAGCAGCCAAGAATCGACAGAGTATCAGCCCCAGCATTTT.

The chain uses TRBV3-1 and TRBJ1-1; D uncertain. Trimming shortened V by 4 bases and J by 2 bases, and 11 bases separated the two germline ends. The CDR3 length is 14 residues. Per the germline V gene, CDR1 is LGHDT and CDR2 is YNNKEL (reference sequence). The CDR3 region has the DNA TGTGCCAGCAGCCCTACCAGACACAACACTGAAGCTTTCTTT. Translating gives CASSPTRHNTEAFF.

V gene TRBV12-3 or TRBV12-4 combines with J gene TRBJ1-1; D might be TRBD1 (5 bases). The CDR3 consists of 14 residues. V shed 5 bases and J shed 1 base, with 11 bases lying between them. CDR3 in DNA: TGTGCCAGCAGTCCCAGGGCACGGAACACTGAAGCTTTCTTT. Its translation is CASSPRARNTEAFF.

This clonotype occurred many times. The chain is built from TRBV12-3 or TRBV12-4 and TRBJ1-6; D may be TRBD1 (6 bases). V was shortened by 2 bases and J by 8 bases, with 7 bases between the two germline ends. This CDR3 has 13 residues. CDR3 sequence (DNA): TGTGCCAGCAGTTTAAACAGGGATTCACCCCTCCACTTT. It encodes CASSLNRDSPLHF.

This clonotype was detected only a few times. The rearrangement links TRBV6-2 or TRBV6-3 to TRBJ2-3, with D perhaps TRBD1 or TRBD2 (6 bases each). Per germline, CDR1 MNHEY and CDR2 SVGEGT. The CDR3 length is 16 residues. Trimming shortened V by 2 bases and J by 3 bases, and 15 bases separated the two germline ends. CDR3 bases: TGTGCCAGCAGTTACAGTACCCGGGGGCGGACAGATACGCAGTATTTT. This encodes CASSYSTRGRTDTQYF.

This clonotype has ten or more counts. The V and J genes are TRBV28 and TRBJ1-4, with 7 bases fitting TRBD1. Germline V gives CDR1 MDHEN, CDR2 SYDVKM. This CDR3 comprises 16 residues. Germline trimming cut 6 bases from V and 8 bases from J; bases unmatched to any gene: 15. In DNA, the CDR3 is TGTGCCAGCAGACCGACAGGGCATCTCAAAGGGGAAAAACTGTTTTTT. It specifies CASRPTGHLKGEKLFF.

The chain joins TRBV4-1 to TRBJ2-2, with D unresolved. Germline CDR1 MGHRA, CDR2 YSYEKL. Trimming shortened V by 4 bases and J by 1 base, and 22 bases separated the two germline ends. This CDR3 has 19 amino acids. CDR3 loop: CASSPKIGHALLNTGELFF. The CDR3 nucleotides read TGCGCCAGCAGCCCCAAGATTGGTCATGCACTCTTGAACACCGGGGAGCTGTTTTTT.

The rearrangement joins TRBV6-6 to TRBJ2-7; 7 bases map to TRBD2. The CDR3 spans 13 residues. V was clipped by 2 bases and J by 7 bases; unmatched bases: 5. Germline assignment: CDR1 MNHNY and CDR2 SVGAGI (reference sequence). CDR3 nucleotides: TGTGCCAGCAGTTACGGGCAGGGAGGGGAGCAGTACTTC. Translation: CASSYGQGGEQYF.

This clonotype occurred many times. The chain employs TRBV6-2 or TRBV6-3 and TRBJ1-5, with D possibly matching TRBD1 (5 bases). CDR1 is MNHEY and CDR2 is SVGEGT in the germline V gene. V dropped 5 bases and J dropped 3 bases, with 20 bases sitting between them. This CDR3 has 17 amino acids. The CDR3 DNA reads TGTGCCAGCAGTCATCCGCGGCTGACAGCTATCAATCAGCCCCAGCATTTT. This translates into CASSHPRLTAINQPQHF.

The rearrangement uses TRBV12-3 or TRBV12-4 and TRBJ1-1; 9 nucleotides agree with TRBD1. V trimming: 4 bases; J trimming: 6 bases; junction bases outside the gene matches: 9. The CDR3 runs to 15 residues. The CDR3 loop reads CASSSSDRGKAEAFF. The CDR3 coding sequence is TGTGCCAGCAGTTCCTCGGACAGGGGAAAGGCTGAAGCTTTCTTT.

This clonotype came up many times. The V and J genes are TRBV14 and TRBJ1-2; a possible D gene is TRBD1 (5 bases). The length of the CDR3 is 13 residues. The V gene's germline CDR1 is SGHDN and CDR2 FVKESK. V dropped 4 bases and J dropped 8 bases, with 14 bases sitting between them. The CDR3 DNA reads TGTGCCAGCAGCCCGAGTAAGGGGAACGGCTACACCTTC. Its protein product is CASSPSKGNGYTF.

V and J are TRBV24-1 and TRBJ2-3, with D uncertain. Germline CDR1 reads KGHDR; CDR2 reads SFDVKD. CDR3 length equals 15 residues. Trimming shortened V by 1 base and J by 2 bases, and 9 bases separated the two germline ends. CDR3 nucleotides: TGTGCCACCAGTGATTTTAAGGGCCCCACAGATACGCAGTATTTT. Protein product: CATSDFKGPTDTQYF.

A few counts support this clonotype. The genes are TRBV15 and TRBJ1-5, with D unresolved. The germline V gene has CDR1 LNHNV and CDR2 YYDKDF (reference sequence). Trimming removed 2 bases from V and 4 bases from J, with 9 bases in between. The CDR3 has 14 amino acids. The CDR3 here is CATSRFSRNQPQHF. The CDR3, as DNA: TGTGCCACCAGCAGATTTAGCAGGAATCAGCCCCAGCATTTT.

Ten or more counts support this clonotype. This rearrangement joins TRBV12-3 or TRBV12-4 to TRBJ2-5; weak D call: TRBD2 (5 bases). Trimming pared 5 bases from V and 4 bases from J, leaving 11 bases between. CDR3 length: 13 residues. The CDR3 sequence: CASSAPEGETQYF. CDR3 sequence (DNA): TGTGCCAGCAGTGCCCCAGAGGGAGAGACCCAGTACTTC.

This clonotype was seen more than once but under ten times. The genes are TRBV7-2 and TRBJ2-5; possibly TRBD2 for D (6 bases). CDR1 is SGHTA and CDR2 is FQGNSA in the germline V gene. This CDR3 has 16 amino acids. Trimming pared 2 bases from V and 1 base from J, leaving 14 bases between. Here the CDR3 reads CASSLMGGGIQETQYF. CDR3 in DNA: TGTGCCAGCAGCTTAATGGGCGGCGGGATCCAAGAGACCCAGTACTTC.